The 20 T cell receptor beta chains in this list originate from one sample, sequenced in a study of blood T cell repertoires in COVID-19. Libraries were prepared by immunoSEQ multiplex PCR; TCRdb keeps only in-frame clonotypes and omits some of them. Of 200,000 to 250,000 clones in the sample, roughly 85% were seen once. The sequencing sample was made of peripheral blood. These receptors came from a woman between 65 and 79 years old with COVID-19, enrolled during active disease.

The chain employs TRBV5-1 and TRBJ2-2; TRBD2 aligns across 9 bases. There are 15 residues in the CDR3. The ends lost 3 bases at V and 1 base at J; junction bases unmatched: 1. Germline V gene data show CDR1 as SGHRS and CDR2 as YFSETQ. The CDR3 loop is CASSYSGGNTGELFF. The CDR3 coding sequence is TGCGCCAGCAGCTATAGCGGGGGGAACACCGGGGAGCTGTTTTTT.

The chain has TRBV6-1 and TRBJ1-2; D may be TRBD1 (6 bases). Germline CDR1 is MNHNS and CDR2 is SASEGT. This CDR3 comprises 14 residues. V was cut by 3 bases and J by 4 bases, with 12 bases left in between. CDR3 DNA: TGTGCCAGCAGTGACCGGGGGGGCGTCTATGGCTACACCTTC. Its protein is CASSDRGGVYGYTF.

This chain joins TRBV4-3 and TRBJ1-2, with a possible D match to TRBD1 (5 bases). Trimming removed 0 bases from V and 2 bases from J, with 7 bases in between. This CDR3 has 14 residues. Germline lookup yields CDR1 LGHNA and CDR2 YSLEER. The CDR3 nucleotides are TGCGCCAGCAGCCAAGATCGACAGAACTATGGCTACACCTTC. Translating it yields CASSQDRQNYGYTF.

The rearrangement joins TRBV6-5 to TRBJ1-3; D may be TRBD1 (6 bases). Trimming pared 4 bases from V and 1 base from J, leaving 11 bases between. The germline CDR1 and CDR2 sequences are MNHEY and SVGAGI. The CDR3 is made up of 15 amino acids. The CDR3 nucleotides read TGTGCCAGCAGTTCCACAGGGTTATCTGGAAACACCATATATTTT. This translates into CASSSTGLSGNTIYF.

CDR3 protein: CASSFSNQPQHF. CDR3 nucleotide sequence: TGTGCCAGCAGCTTTAGCAATCAGCCCCAGCATTTT. This chain links TRBV27 with TRBJ1-5; D unclear. Germline lookup yields CDR1 MNHEY and CDR2 SMNVEV (reference sequence). The CDR3 consists of 12 residues. The V end was cut by 6 bases, the J end by 0 bases, with 3 bases between.

The J gene is TRBJ2-5, the V gene TRBV9; 9 nucleotides agree with TRBD1. CDR1 and CDR2 from the germline V gene are SGDLS and YYNGEE. With V trimmed by 5 bases and J by 3 bases, 11 bases remained unmatched. The CDR3 has 16 residues. CDR3: CASSPGQGTAKETQYF. In DNA form, the CDR3 reads TGTGCCAGCAGTCCGGGACAGGGAACCGCAAAAGAGACCCAGTACTTC.

The rearrangement joins TRBV6-1 to TRBJ2-5; D remains unclear. The germline V gene encodes CDR1 MNHNS and CDR2 SASEGT. The CDR3 covers 12 residues. The V end lost 4 bases, the J end lost 5 bases, and 8 bases lay between the germline ends. The CDR3 protein is CASSGAMETQYF. DNA of the CDR3: TGTGCCAGCAGTGGAGCTATGGAGACCCAGTACTTC.

The chain has TRBV4-2 and TRBJ1-1; D gene uncertain. V was clipped by 4 bases and J by 8 bases, with 11 bases between them. This CDR3 comprises 12 residues. Germline CDR1 reads LGHNA; CDR2 reads YNFKEQ. In DNA, the CDR3 is TGTGCCAGCAGCCCCCTGGGGAGAGAAGCTTTCTTT. Protein product: CASSPLGREAFF.

The table lists this clone with a few counts. This chain connects TRBV19 to TRBJ1-1, with 10 bases fitting TRBD1. CDR1 and CDR2 (germline): LNHDA, SQIVND (reference sequence). The CDR3 covers 14 residues. V lost 3 bases and J lost 6; bases outside the gene matches: 4. The CDR3 region is CASSMGDRGPEAFF. Here the CDR3 DNA reads TGTGCCAGTAGTATGGGGGACAGGGGTCCTGAAGCTTTCTTT. Together with reference TRBV19 and TRBJ1-1, the CDR3 gives the full variable domain: DGGITQSPKYLFRKEGQNVTLSCEQNLNHDAMYWYRQDPGQGLRLIYYSQIVNDFQKGDIAEGYSVSREKKESFPLTVTSAQKNPTAFYLCASSMGDRGPEAFFGQGTRLTVV.

The chain couples TRBV29-1 to TRBJ1-5; 11 nucleotides align to TRBD1. V shed 4 bases, J shed 5 bases, and the junction held 4 bases outside the gene matches. The CDR3 is 14 residues long. Germline V gene lookup returns CDR1 SQVTM and CDR2 ANQGSEA. The DNA of the CDR3 is TGCAGCGTTGGGGGACAGGGGGTAGATCAGCCCCAGCATTTT. Protein sequence: CSVGGQGVDQPQHF.

V usage is TRBV3-1 (or the pseudogene TRBV3-2) and J usage is TRBJ1-3; D gene unclear. The germline V and J ends were trimmed by 0 bases and 4 bases, with 13 bases remaining between them. The germline V gene has CDR1 LGHDT and CDR2 YNNKEL (reference sequence). This CDR3 is built from 16 residues. The CDR3 loop is CASSQDYIQAGNTIYF. CDR3 coding DNA: TGTGCCAGCAGCCAAGATTATATCCAAGCAGGAAACACCATATATTTT.

The chain employs TRBV5-1 and TRBJ2-7, with TRBD2 identical over 14 bases. V dropped 1 base and J dropped 4; count of bases not matched to a gene: 19. The CDR3 is made up of 21 amino acids. Looked up from germline, CDR1 is SGHRS and CDR2 is YFSETQ. CDR3: CASSLRAPGTSGRWDGYEQYF. In nucleotides, the CDR3 is TGCGCCAGCAGCTTGCGGGCACCTGGGACTAGCGGGAGATGGGATGGGTACGAGCAGTACTTC.

This chain joins TRBV20-1 and TRBJ1-2, with 7 bases that match TRBD1. Unmatched junction bases numbered 11, after V lost 3 bases and J lost 4 bases. CDR3 length: 15 amino acids. Germline V gives CDR1 DFQATT, CDR2 SNEGSKA (reference sequence). CDR3 loop: CSASIAGTDFYGYTF. DNA for the CDR3: TGCAGTGCTAGTATTGCCGGGACAGACTTCTATGGCTACACCTTC.

The CDR3 coding sequence is TGTGCCAGCAGCCATTACGAAGGGGGCTATGGCTACACCTTC. As protein: CASSHYEGGYGYTF. The chain carries TRBV6-2 or TRBV6-3 and TRBJ1-2; D perhaps matches TRBD1 (6 bases). The CDR3 totals 14 residues. The germline gives CDR1 MNHEY, CDR2 SVGEGT. The V and J ends lost 6 bases and 4 bases respectively, with 15 bases between them.

This chain connects TRBV11-2 to TRBJ1-1; a weak D match, TRBD1 (5 bases). The V end was cut by 5 bases, the J end by 4 bases, with 29 bases between. The CDR3 has 19 residues. CDR1 is SGHAT and CDR2 is FQNNGV in the germline V gene. The CDR3 is CASSQTNLGGGSLFTEAFF. DNA of the CDR3: TGTGCCAGCAGCCAGACTAACCTAGGTGGGGGGAGTCTGTTCACTGAAGCTTTCTTT.

V is TRBV19 and J is TRBJ1-6; maybe TRBD1 (6 bases). Germline V gene sequence: CDR1 LNHDA, CDR2 SQIVND (reference sequence). The CDR3 loop spans 15 amino acids. The V end lost 1 base, the J end lost 10 bases, and 14 bases lay between the germline ends. CDR3 coding DNA: TGTGCCAGTAGTATAGGGCCAGGGGAACAATCACCCCTCCACTTT. Protein sequence: CASSIGPGEQSPLHF.

The J gene is TRBJ2-3, the V gene TRBV7-3; 7 bases are shared with TRBD2. From germline, CDR1 is SGHTA and CDR2 FQGTGA. V trimming: 5 bases; J trimming: 1 base; junction bases outside the gene matches: 12. The CDR3 sequence is 17 residues long. CDR3 bases: TGTGCCAGCAGCGTGCGGGGGAGCCCGTCGGGCACAGATACGCAGTATTTT. Translating gives CASSVRGSPSGTDTQYF.

The chain links TRBV19 to TRBJ1-1; D is uncertain. From germline, CDR1 is LNHDA and CDR2 SQIVND (reference sequence). The V end was cut by 5 bases, the J end by 4 bases, with 11 bases between. CDR3 length: 13 residues. CDR3 sequence: CASSLRRGTEAFF. The DNA for the CDR3 is TGTGCCAGTAGTCTAAGGCGGGGCACTGAAGCTTTCTTT.

The chain is built from TRBV5-6 and TRBJ1-2; maybe TRBD1 (5 bases). Trimming cost V 1 base and J 8 bases, with 15 bases left between them. Germline V gene lookup returns CDR1 SGHDT and CDR2 YYEEEE. The CDR3 consists of 14 residues. CDR3 region: CASSLLARGEGYTF. CDR3 nucleotides: TGTGCCAGCAGCTTGTTGGCCCGGGGGGAAGGCTACACCTTC.

This chain joins TRBV6-5 and TRBJ2-1, with TRBD2 as a possible D gene (6 bases). The germline CDR1 and CDR2 sequences are MNHEY and SVGAGI. CDR3 size: 15 residues. Trimming took 6 bases from V and 1 from J, leaving 13 bases between them. CDR3 sequence: CASSQLAGSYNEQFF. In nucleotides, the CDR3 is TGTGCCAGCAGCCAACTAGCAGGGTCCTACAATGAGCAGTTCTTC.